This T cell receptor beta chain emerged from a study of cytotoxic CD8 clonotypes in ibrutinib-treated CLL. This CDR3 spans 17 amino acids. Germline V gives CDR1 SGHNT, CDR2 YYREEE (reference sequence). V lost 4 bases to trimming and J lost 0 bases; unmatched junction nucleotides: 12. The protocol was immunoSEQ multiplex PCR, while the TCRdb copy is restricted to in-frame clones and leaves out a portion. The table lists 200,000 or so clones, 70% of them singletons. This clonotype originated in a human donor with chronic lymphocytic leukemia. The chain carries TRBV5-4 and TRBJ1-2; 7 bases line up with TRBD1. Material: PBMCs, obtained after 12 months of ibrutinib treatment. CDR3 sequence (DNA): TGTGCCAGCAGCGAACGGCTGGGGGACAGAACTAACTATGGCTACACCTTC. The encoded protein is CASSERLGDRTNYGYTF.